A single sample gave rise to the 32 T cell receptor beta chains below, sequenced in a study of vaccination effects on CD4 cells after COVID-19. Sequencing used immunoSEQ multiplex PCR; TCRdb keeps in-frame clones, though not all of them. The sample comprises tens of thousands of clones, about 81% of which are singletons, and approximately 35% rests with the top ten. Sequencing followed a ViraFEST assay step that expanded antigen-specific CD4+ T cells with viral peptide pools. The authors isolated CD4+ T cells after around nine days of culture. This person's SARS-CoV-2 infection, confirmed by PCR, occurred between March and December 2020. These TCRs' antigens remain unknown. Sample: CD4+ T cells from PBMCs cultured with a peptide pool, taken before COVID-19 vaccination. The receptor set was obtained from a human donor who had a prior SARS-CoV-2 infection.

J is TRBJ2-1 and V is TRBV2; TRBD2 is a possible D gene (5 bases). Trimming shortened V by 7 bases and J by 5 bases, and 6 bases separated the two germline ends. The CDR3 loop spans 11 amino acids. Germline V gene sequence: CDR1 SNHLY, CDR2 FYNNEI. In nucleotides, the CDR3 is TGTGCCAGCATTAGCGACAATGAGCAGTTCTTC. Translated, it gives CASISDNEQFF.

CDR3 nucleotides: TGTGCCAGCTCCCCGGGCCTTATGAACACTGAAGCTTTCTTT. As protein: CASSPGLMNTEAFF. The V gene is TRBV18, the J gene TRBJ1-1; D unresolved. V gave up 6 bases and J gave up 0 bases, with 11 bases separating them. The CDR3 totals 14 residues. Germline CDR1 is KGHSH and CDR2 is LQKENI. Full variable domain (missing parts from reference TRBV18 and TRBJ1-1): NAGVMQNPRHLVRRRGQEARLRCSPMKGHSHVYWYRQLPEEGLKFMVYLQKENIIDESGMPKERFSAEFPKEGPSILRIQQVVRGDSAAYFCASSPGLMNTEAFFGQGTRLTVV.

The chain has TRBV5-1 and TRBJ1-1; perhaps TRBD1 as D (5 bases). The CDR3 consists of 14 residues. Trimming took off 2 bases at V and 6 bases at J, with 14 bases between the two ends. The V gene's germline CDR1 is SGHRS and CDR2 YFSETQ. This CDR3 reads CASSFRTGHSEAFF. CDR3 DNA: TGCGCCAGCAGCTTCAGGACGGGGCACTCTGAAGCTTTCTTT.

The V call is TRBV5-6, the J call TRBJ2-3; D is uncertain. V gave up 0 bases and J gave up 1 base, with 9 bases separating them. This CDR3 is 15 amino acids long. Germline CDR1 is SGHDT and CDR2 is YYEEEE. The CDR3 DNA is TGTGCCAGCAGCTTGGGGTCGTTGGGCACAGATACGCAGTATTTT. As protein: CASSLGSLGTDTQYF.

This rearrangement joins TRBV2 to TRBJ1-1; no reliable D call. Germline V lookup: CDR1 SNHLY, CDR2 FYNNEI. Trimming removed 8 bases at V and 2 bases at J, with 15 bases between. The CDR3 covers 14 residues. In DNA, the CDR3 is TGTGCCAGCCAGCGGGCAGAGAGAAACACTGAAGCTTTCTTT. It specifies CASQRAERNTEAFF.

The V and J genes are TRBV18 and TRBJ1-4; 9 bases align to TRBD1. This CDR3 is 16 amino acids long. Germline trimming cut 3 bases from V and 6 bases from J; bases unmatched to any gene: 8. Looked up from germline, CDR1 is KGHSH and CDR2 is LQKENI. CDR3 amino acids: CASSPRQDRGDEKLFF. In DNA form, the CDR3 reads TGTGCCAGCTCACCCCGACAGGACAGGGGCGATGAAAAACTGTTTTTT.

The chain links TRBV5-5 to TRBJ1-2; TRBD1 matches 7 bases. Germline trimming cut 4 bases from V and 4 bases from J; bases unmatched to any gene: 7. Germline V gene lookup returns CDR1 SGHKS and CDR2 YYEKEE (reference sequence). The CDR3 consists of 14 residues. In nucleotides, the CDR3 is TGTGCCAGCAGCCCCGGGACAGCCGGCTATGGCTACACCTTC. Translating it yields CASSPGTAGYGYTF. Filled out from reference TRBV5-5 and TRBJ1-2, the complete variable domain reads DAGVTQSPTHLIKTRGQQVTLRCSPISGHKSVSWYQQVLGQGPQFIFQYYEKEERGRGNFPDRFSARQFPNYSSELNVNALLLGDSALYLCASSPGTAGYGYTFGSGTRLTVV.

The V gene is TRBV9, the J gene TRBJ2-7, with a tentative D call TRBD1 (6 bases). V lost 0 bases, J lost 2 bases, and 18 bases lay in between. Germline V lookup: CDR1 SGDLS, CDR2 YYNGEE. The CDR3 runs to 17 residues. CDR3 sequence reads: CASSVGWASPGAYEQYF. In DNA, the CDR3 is TGTGCCAGCAGCGTAGGTTGGGCTAGCCCAGGGGCCTACGAGCAGTACTTC.

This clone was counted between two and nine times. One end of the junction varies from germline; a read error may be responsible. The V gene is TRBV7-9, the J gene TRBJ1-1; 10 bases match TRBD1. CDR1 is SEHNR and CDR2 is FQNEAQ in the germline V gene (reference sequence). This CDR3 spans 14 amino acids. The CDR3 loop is CASGFRDRGTEAFF. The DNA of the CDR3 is TGTGCCAGCGGCTTTCGGGACAGGGGAACTGAAGCTTTCTTT.

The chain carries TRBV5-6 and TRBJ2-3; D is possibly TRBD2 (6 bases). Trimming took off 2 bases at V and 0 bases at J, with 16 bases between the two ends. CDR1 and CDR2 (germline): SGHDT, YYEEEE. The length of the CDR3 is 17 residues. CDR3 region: CASSFWGVGSSTDTQYF. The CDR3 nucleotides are TGTGCCAGCAGCTTTTGGGGGGTAGGCTCCAGCACAGATACGCAGTATTTT.

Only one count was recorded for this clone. CDR3 coding DNA: TGCGCCAGCAGCTTCGGTTCCTACAATGAGCAGTTCTTC. This codes for CASSFGSYNEQFF. The chain is built from TRBV5-1 and TRBJ2-1; the D is unclear. The CDR3 consists of 13 residues. Germline CDR1 is SGHRS and CDR2 is YFSETQ. Trimming shortened V by 2 bases and J by 1 base, and 4 bases separated the two germline ends.

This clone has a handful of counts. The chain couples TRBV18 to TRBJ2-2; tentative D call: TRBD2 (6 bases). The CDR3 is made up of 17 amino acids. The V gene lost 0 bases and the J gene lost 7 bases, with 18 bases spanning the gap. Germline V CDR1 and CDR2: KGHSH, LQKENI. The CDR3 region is CASSPPVSGFDFGELFF. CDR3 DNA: TGTGCCAGCTCACCACCGGTGAGCGGGTTCGATTTCGGGGAGCTGTTTTTT.

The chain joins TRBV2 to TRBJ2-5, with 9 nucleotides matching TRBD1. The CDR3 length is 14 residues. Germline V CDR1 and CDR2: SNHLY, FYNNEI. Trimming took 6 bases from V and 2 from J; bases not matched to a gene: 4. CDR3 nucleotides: TGTGCCAGCAGCAGACAGGGGGAACAAGAGACCCAGTACTTC. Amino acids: CASSRQGEQETQYF.

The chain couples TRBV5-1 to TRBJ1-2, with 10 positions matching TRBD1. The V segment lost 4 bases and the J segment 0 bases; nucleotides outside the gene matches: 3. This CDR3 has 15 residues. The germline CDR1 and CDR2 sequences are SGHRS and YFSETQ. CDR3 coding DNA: TGCGCCAGCAGCGTCGGGACAGGGGCTAACTATGGCTACACCTTC. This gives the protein CASSVGTGANYGYTF.

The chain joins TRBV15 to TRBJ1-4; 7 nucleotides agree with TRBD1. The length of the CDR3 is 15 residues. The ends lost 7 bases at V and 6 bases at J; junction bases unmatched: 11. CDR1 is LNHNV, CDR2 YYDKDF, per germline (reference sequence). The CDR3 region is CATIPVGGADEKLFF. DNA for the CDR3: TGTGCCACCATCCCAGTAGGGGGCGCGGATGAAAAACTGTTTTTT.

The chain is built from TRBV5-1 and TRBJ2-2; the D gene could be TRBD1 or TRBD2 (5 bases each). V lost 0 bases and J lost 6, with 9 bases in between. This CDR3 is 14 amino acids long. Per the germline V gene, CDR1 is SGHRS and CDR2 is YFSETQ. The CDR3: CASSLGLGAGELFF. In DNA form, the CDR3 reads TGCGCCAGCAGCTTGGGTTTGGGGGCCGGGGAGCTGTTTTTT. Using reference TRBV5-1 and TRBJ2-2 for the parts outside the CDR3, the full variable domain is KAGVTQTPRYLIKTRGQQVTLSCSPISGHRSVSWYQQTPGQGLQFLFEYFSETQRNKGNFPGRFSGRQFSNSRSEMNVSTLELGDSALYLCASSLGLGAGELFFGEGSRLTVL.

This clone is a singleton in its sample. CDR3 sequence: CASSIVARAPGETQYF. The DNA for the CDR3 is TGTGCCAGTAGTATAGTAGCCAGGGCCCCCGGCGAGACCCAGTACTTC. This chain connects TRBV19 to TRBJ2-5; TRBD1 might be the D (5 bases). With 1 base removed from V and 5 bases from J, the gap between germline ends came to 17 bases. The CDR3 runs to 16 residues. Germline CDR1 is LNHDA and CDR2 is SQIVND (reference sequence).

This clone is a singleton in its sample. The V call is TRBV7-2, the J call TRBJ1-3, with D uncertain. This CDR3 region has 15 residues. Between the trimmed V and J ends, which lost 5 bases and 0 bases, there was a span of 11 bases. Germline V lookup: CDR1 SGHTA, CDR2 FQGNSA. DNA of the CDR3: TGTGCCAGCAGCCTAGTGTCGGTCTCTGGAAACACCATATATTTT. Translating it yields CASSLVSVSGNTIYF.

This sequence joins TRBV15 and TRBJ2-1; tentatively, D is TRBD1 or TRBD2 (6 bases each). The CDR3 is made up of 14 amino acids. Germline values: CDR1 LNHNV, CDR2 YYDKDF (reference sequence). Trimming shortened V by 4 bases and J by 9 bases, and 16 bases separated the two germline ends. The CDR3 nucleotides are TGTGCCACCAGCAAGGGGGGAATACGGGTTGAGCAGTTCTTC. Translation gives CATSKGGIRVEQFF.

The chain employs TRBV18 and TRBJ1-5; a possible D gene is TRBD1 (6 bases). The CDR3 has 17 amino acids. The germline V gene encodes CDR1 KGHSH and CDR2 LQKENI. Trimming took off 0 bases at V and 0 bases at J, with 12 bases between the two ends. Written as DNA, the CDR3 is TGTGCCAGCTCACCACCGTCGGGAGGGGGTAGCAATCAGCCCCAGCATTTT. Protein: CASSPPSGGGSNQPQHF.

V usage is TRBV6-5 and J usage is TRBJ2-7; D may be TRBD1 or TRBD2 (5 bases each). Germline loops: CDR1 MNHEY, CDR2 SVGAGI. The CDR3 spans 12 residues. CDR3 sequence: CATGTGSYEQYF. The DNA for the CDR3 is TGTGCTACCGGGACGGGCTCCTACGAGCAGTACTTC.

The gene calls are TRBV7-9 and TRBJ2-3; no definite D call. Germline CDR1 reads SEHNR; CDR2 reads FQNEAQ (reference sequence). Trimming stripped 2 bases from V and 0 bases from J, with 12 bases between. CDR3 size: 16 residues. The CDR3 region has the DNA TGTGCCAGCAGCTTAAACGGCGGTTTAAGCACAGATACGCAGTATTTT. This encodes CASSLNGGLSTDTQYF.

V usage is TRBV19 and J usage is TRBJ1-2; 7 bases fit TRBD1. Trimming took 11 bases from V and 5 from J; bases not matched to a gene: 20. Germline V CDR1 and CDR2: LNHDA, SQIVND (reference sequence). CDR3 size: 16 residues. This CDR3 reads CASNPSYRGLGYGYTF. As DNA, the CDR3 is TGTGCCTCCAATCCCTCCTACAGGGGTCTGGGATATGGCTACACCTTC.

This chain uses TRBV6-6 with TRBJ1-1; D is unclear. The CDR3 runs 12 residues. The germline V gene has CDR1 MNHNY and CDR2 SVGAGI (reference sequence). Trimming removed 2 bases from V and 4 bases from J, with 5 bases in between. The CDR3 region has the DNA TGTGCCAGCAGTTACCGCATCACTGAAGCTTTCTTT. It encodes CASSYRITEAFF.

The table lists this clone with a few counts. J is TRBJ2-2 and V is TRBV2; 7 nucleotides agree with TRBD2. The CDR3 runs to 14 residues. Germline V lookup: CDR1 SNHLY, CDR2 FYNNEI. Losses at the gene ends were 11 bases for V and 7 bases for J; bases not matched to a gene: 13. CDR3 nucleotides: TGTGCCTCCAGGGCGCTTCGGGGGGACGGGGAGCTGTTTTTT. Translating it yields CASRALRGDGELFF.

The CDR3 nucleotides are TGCGCCAGCAGCGAAGGACAGGGCCCCGATACGCAGTATTTT. Encoded protein: CASSEGQGPDTQYF. This chain connects TRBV5-1 to TRBJ2-3; TRBD1 agrees at 8 bases. J gave up 6 bases and V 4 bases, and 7 bases lay outside the gene matches. Germline values: CDR1 SGHRS, CDR2 YFSETQ. CDR3 length: 14 amino acids. Using reference TRBV5-1 and TRBJ2-3 for the parts outside the CDR3, the full variable domain is KAGVTQTPRYLIKTRGQQVTLSCSPISGHRSVSWYQQTPGQGLQFLFEYFSETQRNKGNFPGRFSGRQFSNSRSEMNVSTLELGDSALYLCASSEGQGPDTQYFGPGTRLTVL.

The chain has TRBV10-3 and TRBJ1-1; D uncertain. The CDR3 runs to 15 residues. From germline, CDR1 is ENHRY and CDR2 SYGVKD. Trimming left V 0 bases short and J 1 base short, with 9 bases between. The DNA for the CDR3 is TGTGCCATCAGTGAGTCTGTAAGTGGGAACACTGAAGCTTTCTTT. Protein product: CAISESVSGNTEAFF.

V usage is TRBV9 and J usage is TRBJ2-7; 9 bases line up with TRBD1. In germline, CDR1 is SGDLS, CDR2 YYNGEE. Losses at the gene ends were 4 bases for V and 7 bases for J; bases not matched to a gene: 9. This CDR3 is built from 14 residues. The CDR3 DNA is TGTGCCAGCAGCCTAGGACAGGGGAGTATAGAGCAGTACTTC. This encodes CASSLGQGSIEQYF.

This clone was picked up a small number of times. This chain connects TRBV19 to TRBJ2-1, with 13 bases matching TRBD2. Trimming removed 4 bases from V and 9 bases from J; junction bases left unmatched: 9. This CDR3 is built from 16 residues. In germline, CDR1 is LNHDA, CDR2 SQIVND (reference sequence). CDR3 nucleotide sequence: TGTGCCAGTAGTACCCCGGGACTAGCGGGGAGGGGTGAGCAGTTCTTC. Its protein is CASSTPGLAGRGEQFF.

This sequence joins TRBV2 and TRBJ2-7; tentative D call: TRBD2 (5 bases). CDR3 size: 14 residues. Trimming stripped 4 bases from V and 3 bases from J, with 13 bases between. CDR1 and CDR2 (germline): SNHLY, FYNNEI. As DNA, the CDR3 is TGTGCCAGCAGTGCCGAGGGTTTGGACTACGAGCAGTACTTC. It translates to CASSAEGLDYEQYF.

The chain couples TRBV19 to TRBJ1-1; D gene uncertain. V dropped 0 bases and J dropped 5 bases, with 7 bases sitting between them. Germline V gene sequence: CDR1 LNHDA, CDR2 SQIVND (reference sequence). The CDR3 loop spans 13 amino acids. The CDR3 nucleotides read TGTGCCAGTAGTATAGACCTCCCGACTGAAGCTTTCTTT. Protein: CASSIDLPTEAFF.

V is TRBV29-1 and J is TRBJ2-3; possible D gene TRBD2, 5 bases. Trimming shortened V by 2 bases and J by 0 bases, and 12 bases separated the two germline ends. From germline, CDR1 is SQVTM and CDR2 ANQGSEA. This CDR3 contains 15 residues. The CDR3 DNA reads TGCAGCGTTGAACGGGAAGGGCCTAGCACAGATACGCAGTATTTT. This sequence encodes CSVEREGPSTDTQYF.